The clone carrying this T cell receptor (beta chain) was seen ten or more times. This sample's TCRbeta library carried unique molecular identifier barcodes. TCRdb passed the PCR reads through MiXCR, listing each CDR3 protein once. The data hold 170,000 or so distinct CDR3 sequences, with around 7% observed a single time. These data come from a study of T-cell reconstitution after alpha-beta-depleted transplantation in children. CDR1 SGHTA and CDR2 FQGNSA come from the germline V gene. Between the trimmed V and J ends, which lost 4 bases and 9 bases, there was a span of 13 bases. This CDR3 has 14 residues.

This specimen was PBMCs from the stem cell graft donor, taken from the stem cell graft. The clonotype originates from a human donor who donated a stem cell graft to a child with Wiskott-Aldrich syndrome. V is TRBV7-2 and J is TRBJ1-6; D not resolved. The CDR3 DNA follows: TGTGCCAGCAGCTCAGCCCAGTCGAGTTCACCCCTCCACTTT. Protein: CASSSAQSSSPLHF. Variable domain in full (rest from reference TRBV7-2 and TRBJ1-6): GAGVSQSPSNKVTEKGKDVELRCDPISGHTALYWYRQSLGQGLEFLIYFQGNSAPDKSGLPSDRFSAERTGGSVSTLTIQRTQQEDSAVYLCASSSAQSSSPLHFGNGTRLTVT.